This TCR beta chain was obtained from a study of graft-versus-host responses after intestinal transplantation. About the research overall: Recipients were given multivisceral, liver-intestinal, or isolated intestinal transplants.

This CDR3 comprises 14 residues. CDR1 is MGHRA and CDR2 is YSYEKL in the germline V gene. The trim removed 0 bases at V and 10 bases at J, leaving 8 bases unmatched. Overall study results and limits: The recipient marrow held GvH clones, and some of them showed up first in ileum or blood. Researchers found peak circulating GvH clone levels linked to early post-transplant HvG declines. High graft-versus-host to host-versus-graft clonal ratios were seen in allografts of patients with graft-donor T cell macrochimerism.

With regard to this clone: The antigen remains undetermined.

Sequencing was performed with immunoSEQ multiplex PCR; in TCRdb, only in-frame clones are kept and a portion is missing. Here the sample spans roughly 90,000 clones, approximately 90% being singletons. The rearrangement links TRBV4-1 to TRBJ2-7; 8 nucleotides line up with TRBD2. Sequencing used unstimulated CD4+ T cells sorted from spleen or lymph node cells, obtained before transplant. The source is a human donor who was the organ donor for an intestinal transplant. The CDR3 protein is CASSQDTRGGKQYF. The CDR3 bases are TGCGCCAGCAGCCAAGATACGCGCGGGGGGAAACAGTACTTC.